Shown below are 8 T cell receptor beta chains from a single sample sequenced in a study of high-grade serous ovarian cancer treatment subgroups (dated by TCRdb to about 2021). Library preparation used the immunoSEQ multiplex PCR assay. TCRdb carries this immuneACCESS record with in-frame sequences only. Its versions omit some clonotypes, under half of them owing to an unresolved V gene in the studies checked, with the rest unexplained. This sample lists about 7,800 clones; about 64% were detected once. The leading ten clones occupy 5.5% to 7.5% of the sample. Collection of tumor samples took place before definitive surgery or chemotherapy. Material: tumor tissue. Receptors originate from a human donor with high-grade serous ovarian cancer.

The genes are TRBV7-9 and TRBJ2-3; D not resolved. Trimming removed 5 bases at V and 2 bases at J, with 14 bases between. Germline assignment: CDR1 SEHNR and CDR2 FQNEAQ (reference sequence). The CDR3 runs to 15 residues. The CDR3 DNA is TGTGCCAGCAGCAAGGGTGTTGTCATCACAGATACGCAGTATTTT. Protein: CASSKGVVITDTQYF.

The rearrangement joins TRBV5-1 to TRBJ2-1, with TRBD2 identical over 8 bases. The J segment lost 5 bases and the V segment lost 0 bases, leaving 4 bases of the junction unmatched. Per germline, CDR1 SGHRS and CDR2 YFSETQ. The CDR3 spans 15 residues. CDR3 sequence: CASSLAGGPDNEQFF. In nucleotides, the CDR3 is TGCGCCAGCAGCTTGGCGGGAGGGCCCGACAATGAGCAGTTCTTC.

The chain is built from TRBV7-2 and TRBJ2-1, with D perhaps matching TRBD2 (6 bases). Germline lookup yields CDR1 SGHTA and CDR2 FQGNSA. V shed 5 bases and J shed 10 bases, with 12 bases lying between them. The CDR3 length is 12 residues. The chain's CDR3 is CASSPRLVEQFF. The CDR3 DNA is TGTGCCAGCAGCCCCAGACTAGTCGAGCAGTTCTTC.

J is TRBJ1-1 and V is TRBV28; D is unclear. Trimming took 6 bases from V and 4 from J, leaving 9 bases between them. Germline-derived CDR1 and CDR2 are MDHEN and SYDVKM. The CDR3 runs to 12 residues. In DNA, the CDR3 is TGTGCCAGCAGGGGAGGTTTCACTGAAGCTTTCTTT. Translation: CASRGGFTEAFF.

As DNA, the CDR3 is TGTGCCAGCAGTTACTCGGGAGGGGGAGGCGAGCAGTACTTC. This codes for CASSYSGGGGEQYF. V and J are TRBV6-6 and TRBJ2-7; D might be TRBD2 (7 bases). V was pared by 0 bases and J by 6 bases, with 12 bases between. Germline V lookup: CDR1 MNHNY, CDR2 SVGAGI (reference sequence). CDR3 size: 14 residues.

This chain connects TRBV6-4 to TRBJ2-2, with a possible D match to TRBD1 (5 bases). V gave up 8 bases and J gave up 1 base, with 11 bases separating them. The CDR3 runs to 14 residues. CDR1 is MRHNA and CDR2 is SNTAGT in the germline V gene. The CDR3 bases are TGTGCCAGCGGCCTAACAGGGAACACCGGGGAGCTGTTTTTT. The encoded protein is CASGLTGNTGELFF.

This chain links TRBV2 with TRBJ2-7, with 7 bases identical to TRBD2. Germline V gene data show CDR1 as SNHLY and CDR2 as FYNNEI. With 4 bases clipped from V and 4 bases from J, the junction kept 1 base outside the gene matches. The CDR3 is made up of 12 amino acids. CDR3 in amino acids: CASSAGGYEQYF. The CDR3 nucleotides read TGTGCCAGCAGTGCGGGGGGATACGAGCAGTACTTC.

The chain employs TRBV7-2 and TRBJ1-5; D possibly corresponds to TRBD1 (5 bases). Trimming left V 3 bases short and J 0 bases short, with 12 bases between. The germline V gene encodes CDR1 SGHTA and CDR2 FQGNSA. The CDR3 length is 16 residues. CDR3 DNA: TGTGCCAGCAGCTTGGGGGGGTCCTATAGCAATCAGCCCCAGCATTTT. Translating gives CASSLGGSYSNQPQHF.